Below are 28 T cell receptor beta chains sequenced from a single sample in a study of blood T cell repertoires in COVID-19. The protocol was immunoSEQ multiplex PCR, while the TCRdb copy is restricted to in-frame clones and leaves out a portion. The data show roughly 200,000 clones, 70% to 90% seen once. Sequencing was carried out using PBMCs or T cells enriched from blood (not recorded which). The receptor set was obtained from a middle-aged woman with acute COVID-19.

This clone was detected only once. V is TRBV9 and J is TRBJ1-2; a weak D match, TRBD1 (5 bases). Trimming took off 0 bases at V and 3 bases at J, with 15 bases between the two ends. CDR3 size: 16 residues. Germline CDR1 is SGDLS and CDR2 is YYNGEE. The CDR3 region has the DNA TGTGCCAGCAGCGTAGGGGGCACAGAAGATCACTATGGCTACACCTTC. Protein sequence: CASSVGGTEDHYGYTF.

The chain has TRBV2 and TRBJ2-1; 8 bases match TRBD1. V dropped 3 bases and J dropped 9; count of bases not matched to a gene: 7. This CDR3 is built from 14 residues. Germline V CDR1 and CDR2: SNHLY, FYNNEI. The CDR3 loop reads CASSEGQGAGEQFF. The CDR3 DNA reads as TGTGCCAGCAGTGAGGGTCAGGGGGCTGGTGAGCAGTTCTTC.

The chain is built from TRBV5-1 and TRBJ1-1, with 10 bases identical to TRBD1. The V and J ends lost 2 bases and 4 bases, in that order; junction bases with no gene match: 5. CDR1 and CDR2 from the germline V gene are SGHRS and YFSETQ. The length of the CDR3 is 15 residues. The CDR3 reads CASSFRTGGVTEAFF. In nucleotides, the CDR3 is TGCGCCAGCAGCTTTAGGACAGGGGGGGTCACTGAAGCTTTCTTT. Filled out from reference TRBV5-1 and TRBJ1-1, the complete variable domain reads KAGVTQTPRYLIKTRGQQVTLSCSPISGHRSVSWYQQTPGQGLQFLFEYFSETQRNKGNFPGRFSGRQFSNSRSEMNVSTLELGDSALYLCASSFRTGGVTEAFFGQGTRLTVV.

The gene calls are TRBV6-1 and TRBJ1-1; 8 bases map to TRBD1. The trim removed 2 bases at V and 9 bases at J, leaving 8 bases unmatched. CDR1 is MNHNS and CDR2 is SASEGT in the germline V gene. CDR3 size: 14 residues. CDR3 nucleotides: TGTGCCAGCAGTGAACTGGGGCAGGGGGCGCAAGCTTTCTTT. Amino acid sequence: CASSELGQGAQAFF.

The chain recombines TRBV7-2 with TRBJ2-1; D uncertain. V was shortened by 5 bases and J by 7 bases, with 6 bases between the two germline ends. The CDR3 spans 11 residues. CDR1 is SGHTA and CDR2 is FQGNSA in the germline V gene. CDR3 nucleotide sequence: TGTGCCAGCAGCGCACGGAATGAGCAGTTCTTC. Translation gives CASSARNEQFF.

The sample holds a few counts of this clone. CDR3 DNA sequence: TGTGCCAGCAGCGGGACTAGCCCTAACACCGGGGAGCTGTTTTTT. Translation: CASSGTSPNTGELFF. This chain uses TRBV2 with TRBJ2-2; 9 bases are a match to TRBD2. Germline V lookup: CDR1 SNHLY, CDR2 FYNNEI. The length of the CDR3 is 15 residues. J gave up 2 bases and V 6 bases, and 4 bases lay outside the gene matches.

On this clone: Different DNA sequences within this sample yield the same CDR3. The V and J genes are TRBV5-1 and TRBJ1-1; D remains unclear. Germline assignment: CDR1 SGHRS and CDR2 YFSETQ. The CDR3 is 15 amino acids. The germline V and J ends were trimmed by 0 bases and 0 bases, with 9 bases remaining between them. The CDR3 is CASSLVPGLNTEAFF. Here the CDR3 DNA reads TGCGCCAGCAGCTTGGTCCCGGGGTTGAACACTGAAGCTTTCTTT.

This chain connects TRBV25-1 to TRBJ1-5, with 7 bases lining up with TRBD1. Trimming removed 6 bases from V and 7 bases from J; junction bases left unmatched: 6. The CDR3 runs 13 residues. CDR1 is MGHDK and CDR2 is SYGVNS in the germline V gene. CDR3 nucleotides: TGTGCCAGCAGCGACCAGGGGGTCCAGCCCCAGCATTTT. The encoded protein is CASSDQGVQPQHF.

CDR3 in amino acids: CAWSVKRGASTRTDTQYF. The CDR3, as DNA: TGTGCCTGGAGTGTGAAGCGGGGGGCCTCTACCCGCACAGATACGCAGTATTTT. The chain uses TRBV30 and TRBJ2-3; 9 bases are a match to TRBD2. Trimming at V came to 0 bases and at J to 1 base, leaving 11 bases not matched to a gene. Germline assignment: CDR1 GTSNPN and CDR2 SVGIG (reference sequence). This CDR3 is 18 amino acids long.

The chain is built from TRBV11-2 and TRBJ1-1; 7 bases agree with TRBD1. The V segment lost 5 bases and the J segment 1 base; nucleotides outside the gene matches: 4. The CDR3 runs 14 residues. CDR1 is SGHAT, CDR2 FQNNGV, per germline. The CDR3 loop reads CASSIDRANTEAFF. The DNA for the CDR3 is TGTGCCAGCAGCATTGACAGGGCGAACACTGAAGCTTTCTTT.

This rearrangement joins TRBV19 to TRBJ1-3; D is unclear. The CDR3 covers 17 residues. Germline V gene data show CDR1 as LNHDA and CDR2 as SQIVND (reference sequence). The V end lost 7 bases, the J end lost 0 bases, and 19 bases lay between the germline ends. CDR3 loop: CASTLSPFPSSGNTIYF. For the CDR3, the DNA is TGTGCCAGTACCCTATCGCCCTTCCCGAGCTCTGGAAACACCATATATTTT.

The chain joins TRBV7-3 to TRBJ2-1, with D perhaps TRBD2 (5 bases). This CDR3 region has 14 residues. Germline V gene sequence: CDR1 SGHTA, CDR2 FQGTGA. Deletions cut 4 bases from V and 7 bases from J, with 14 bases between. In DNA form, the CDR3 reads TGTGCCAGCAGCTCCCGGGCGGGTTGGAATGAGCAGTTCTTC. Translation gives CASSSRAGWNEQFF.

The rearrangement joins TRBV18 to TRBJ2-7, with 8 positions matching TRBD1. Germline V lookup: CDR1 KGHSH, CDR2 LQKENI. Unmatched junction bases numbered 5, after V lost 5 bases and J lost 2 bases. The CDR3 totals 14 residues. CDR3 sequence: CASSFSTGAYEQYF. The CDR3 DNA reads as TGTGCCAGCTCATTTTCGACAGGGGCCTACGAGCAGTACTTC.

The rearrangement uses TRBV7-7 and TRBJ2-1; 8 bases map to TRBD1. Trimming took 6 bases from V and 2 from J; bases not matched to a gene: 6. This CDR3 is built from 15 residues. Per the germline V gene, CDR1 is SSHAT and CDR2 is FNYEAQ (reference sequence). DNA for the CDR3: TGTGCCAGCAGTGTCGACAGGGGCCCCTACAATGAGCAGTTCTTC. It codes for CASSVDRGPYNEQFF. Full variable domain (outside the CDR3, taken from reference TRBV7-7 and TRBJ2-1): GAGVSQSPRYKVTKRGQDVTLRCDPISSHATLYWYQQALGQGPEFLTYFNYEAQPDKSGLPSDRFSAERPEGSISTLTIQRTEQRDSAMYRCASSVDRGPYNEQFFGPGTRLTVL.

There are a few counts of this clone. The genes are TRBV5-1 and TRBJ1-2, with D perhaps TRBD1 (5 bases). This CDR3 is built from 14 residues. Looked up from germline, CDR1 is SGHRS and CDR2 is YFSETQ. The germline V and J ends were trimmed by 4 bases and 6 bases, with 16 bases remaining between them. The chain's CDR3 is CASSQTTDLNGYTF. Here the CDR3 DNA reads TGCGCCAGCAGCCAAACGACAGACCTGAATGGCTACACCTTC.

J is TRBJ2-7 and V is TRBV6-5; D is undetermined. There are 14 residues in the CDR3. Germline-derived CDR1 and CDR2 are MNHEY and SVGAGI. V lost 5 bases and J lost 0, with 11 bases in between. The CDR3 DNA reads as TGTGCCAGCAGTCCCGACTGGAGCTCCTACGAGCAGTACTTC. It yields the protein CASSPDWSSYEQYF.

This clone occurred once. The chain has TRBV27 and TRBJ1-4, with D uncertain. This CDR3 has 15 residues. Germline V lookup: CDR1 MNHEY, CDR2 SMNVEV (reference sequence). Trimming left V 6 bases short and J 3 bases short, with 14 bases between. In DNA, the CDR3 is TGTGCCAGCAGCCCAGCCGGGATACCTAATGAAAAACTGTTTTTT. Translated, it gives CASSPAGIPNEKLFF.

The count of this clone is one. V usage is TRBV5-1 and J usage is TRBJ1-2; 7 nucleotides agree with TRBD1. The CDR3 length is 19 residues. The germline gives CDR1 SGHRS, CDR2 YFSETQ. Trimming cost V 1 base and J 2 bases; bases outside gene matches: 17. DNA for the CDR3: TGCGCCAGCAGCTTGAATTCTCGACAGGGCGAAATTTACAACTATGGCTACACCTTC. This sequence encodes CASSLNSRQGEIYNYGYTF.

The CDR3 coding sequence is TGTGCCAGCAGCCAAAGCGACAGGGAAGCTTTCTTT. As protein: CASSQSDREAFF. This rearrangement joins TRBV3-1 (or the pseudogene TRBV3-2) to TRBJ1-1; a possible D gene is TRBD1 (6 bases). V lost 2 bases and J 8 bases, leaving 9 bases between the germline ends. CDR1 is LGHDT and CDR2 is YNNKEL in the germline V gene (reference sequence). This CDR3 comprises 12 residues.

Only a few counts were recorded for this clone. The chain carries TRBV5-1 and TRBJ1-4; D may be TRBD1 (5 bases). Germline V gene lookup returns CDR1 SGHRS and CDR2 YFSETQ. This CDR3 has 14 residues. Deletions cut 0 bases from V and 7 bases from J, with 10 bases between. CDR3 sequence reads: CASSLGPGVEKLFF. The CDR3 DNA is TGCGCCAGCAGCTTGGGACCGGGGGTTGAAAAACTGTTTTTT.

The V and J genes are TRBV24-1 and TRBJ1-2; D is unclear. The CDR3 sequence is 13 residues long. Trimming cost V 4 bases and J 5 bases, with 10 bases left between them. Germline CDR1 reads KGHDR; CDR2 reads SFDVKD. DNA for the CDR3: TGTGCCACCAGTGAAAGTCTTCGGTATGGCTACACCTTC. Amino acids: CATSESLRYGYTF.

V and J are TRBV19 and TRBJ2-1; the match to TRBD1 covers 7 bases. The trim removed 1 base at V and 0 bases at J, leaving 9 bases unmatched. In germline, CDR1 is LNHDA, CDR2 SQIVND (reference sequence). This CDR3 spans 18 amino acids. The CDR3 region has the DNA TGTGCCAGTAGTATAGGTTTTAGGGGACAGAGCTCCTACAATGAGCAGTTCTTC. This gives the protein CASSIGFRGQSSYNEQFF. The full variable domain, completed using reference TRBV19 and TRBJ2-1, is DGGITQSPKYLFRKEGQNVTLSCEQNLNHDAMYWYRQDPGQGLRLIYYSQIVNDFQKGDIAEGYSVSREKKESFPLTVTSAQKNPTAFYLCASSIGFRGQSSYNEQFFGPGTRLTVL.

The genes are TRBV2 and TRBJ1-4; perhaps TRBD1 as D (5 bases). Trimming took 1 base from V and 7 from J, leaving 16 bases between them. The CDR3 is made up of 16 amino acids. Looked up from germline, CDR1 is SNHLY and CDR2 is FYNNEI. This chain's CDR3 is CASSEVLGRDGEKLFF. In DNA form, the CDR3 reads TGTGCCAGCAGTGAAGTTTTGGGGCGCGATGGTGAAAAACTGTTTTTT.

This clone was counted a single time. J is TRBJ1-4 and V is TRBV5-1, with D maybe TRBD1 (5 bases). Germline-derived CDR1 and CDR2 are SGHRS and YFSETQ. Deletions cut 0 bases from V and 8 bases from J, with 11 bases between. The CDR3 extends over 14 amino acids. The CDR3 loop is CASSLAGNREKLFF. The CDR3 coding sequence is TGCGCCAGCAGCTTGGCAGGGAACAGGGAAAAACTGTTTTTT.

The CDR3 is CASSDSGNQPQHF. CDR3 DNA: TGTGCCAGCAGTGATTCAGGGAATCAGCCCCAGCATTTT. The chain combines TRBV2 with TRBJ1-5; D might be TRBD1 (5 bases). This CDR3 contains 13 residues. The V end lost 3 bases, the J end lost 4 bases, and 7 bases lay between the germline ends. Germline V gives CDR1 SNHLY, CDR2 FYNNEI.

This rearrangement joins TRBV11-2 to TRBJ1-3; D ambiguous. Germline V gene sequence: CDR1 SGHAT, CDR2 FQNNGV. Trimming shortened V by 0 bases and J by 0 bases, and 9 bases separated the two germline ends. This CDR3 is built from 16 residues. The CDR3 coding sequence is TGTGCCAGCAGCTTAGACCTATCTACCTCTGGAAACACCATATATTTT. The encoded protein is CASSLDLSTSGNTIYF.

This rearrangement joins TRBV19 to TRBJ2-1, with D maybe TRBD1 (6 bases). CDR3 size: 14 residues. The germline V gene has CDR1 LNHDA and CDR2 SQIVND (reference sequence). Trimming shortened V by 3 bases and J by 6 bases, and 12 bases separated the two germline ends. The CDR3 bases are TGTGCCAGTAGTATCAAGGCAGGGGTCAATGAGCAGTTCTTC. This sequence encodes CASSIKAGVNEQFF. The variable domain in full, completed from reference TRBV19 and TRBJ2-1, reads DGGITQSPKYLFRKEGQNVTLSCEQNLNHDAMYWYRQDPGQGLRLIYYSQIVNDFQKGDIAEGYSVSREKKESFPLTVTSAQKNPTAFYLCASSIKAGVNEQFFGPGTRLTVL.

V is TRBV18 and J is TRBJ1-1, with 7 bases fitting TRBD1. The germline V gene encodes CDR1 KGHSH and CDR2 LQKENI. The V segment lost 6 bases and the J segment 4 bases; nucleotides outside the gene matches: 8. The CDR3 runs to 14 residues. CDR3 in amino acids: CASSEAGGGTEAFF. CDR3 in DNA: TGTGCCAGCTCGGAGGCAGGGGGAGGCACTGAAGCTTTCTTT.